A single sample is the source of the 3 T cell receptor beta chains below, sequenced in a study of cytomegalovirus exposure and HLA in healthy donors. PCR amplification relied on 60 Vbeta primers (plus 13 Jbeta primers). Clones were sequenced by immunoSEQ multiplex PCR, and TCRdb holds only the in-frame ones, with some missing. The sample has tens of thousands of clones, roughly 60% seen once. Sequences were obtained from PBMCs. Receptors originate from a human donor in good health.

V and J are TRBV18 and TRBJ2-2; D unresolved. Trimming took 3 bases from V and 1 from J, leaving 12 bases between them. CDR1 and CDR2 from the germline V gene are KGHSH and LQKENI. The CDR3 consists of 16 residues. Here the CDR3 reads CASSPWADQNTGELFF. CDR3 in DNA: TGTGCCAGCTCACCGTGGGCAGACCAGAACACCGGGGAGCTGTTTTTT.

The chain couples TRBV5-4 to TRBJ1-4, with 12 bases aligning to TRBD1. This CDR3 is built from 16 residues. Germline assignment: CDR1 SGHNT and CDR2 YYREEE (reference sequence). Germline trimming cut 4 bases from V and 3 bases from J; bases unmatched to any gene: 4. CDR3 amino acids: CASSLGQGAANEKLFF. Here the CDR3 DNA reads TGTGCCAGCAGCCTGGGACAGGGGGCGGCTAATGAAAAACTGTTTTTT.

This sequence joins TRBV5-4 and TRBJ2-1, with 7 bases that match TRBD2. The V and J ends lost 4 bases and 9 bases, in that order; junction bases with no gene match: 13. This CDR3 is 15 amino acids long. The germline V gene has CDR1 SGHNT and CDR2 YYREEE (reference sequence). This chain's CDR3 is CASSPGTHSGGEQFF. DNA for the CDR3: TGTGCCAGCAGCCCCGGGACTCACTCGGGGGGTGAGCAGTTCTTC. The entire variable domain, with the rest obtained from reference TRBV5-4 and TRBJ2-1, is as follows: ETGVTQSPTHLIKTRGQQVTLRCSSQSGHNTVSWYQQALGQGPQFIFQYYREEENGRGNFPPRFSGLQFPNYSSELNVNALELDDSALYLCASSPGTHSGGEQFFGPGTRLTVL.